These 6 T cell receptor beta chains originate from one sample sequenced in a study of cytomegalovirus exposure and HLA in healthy donors. The method was immunoSEQ multiplex PCR; TCRdb's version includes in-frame clones alone and lacks a portion of them. The data hold over 250,000 clones, with about 86% observed a single time. Source material: PBMCs. These receptors came from a woman in her late teens or twenties in good health and CMV-seronegative.

The chain couples TRBV6-1 to TRBJ1-2; the match to TRBD1 covers 9 bases. The trim removed 2 bases at V and 6 bases at J, leaving 7 bases unmatched. This CDR3 comprises 15 residues. Germline loops: CDR1 MNHNS, CDR2 SASEGT. Here the CDR3 DNA reads TGTGCCAGCAGTGAACGTGGAACAGGGGGCCATGGCTACACCTTC. Amino acids: CASSERGTGGHGYTF.

V and J are TRBV6-5 and TRBJ2-2; D is undetermined. Germline CDR1 MNHEY, CDR2 SVGAGI. CDR3 length: 14 residues. V lost 4 bases and J lost 0, with 6 bases in between. CDR3 amino acids: CASSFASNTGELFF. The CDR3 bases are TGTGCCAGCAGTTTTGCGTCGAACACCGGGGAGCTGTTTTTT.

The chain employs TRBV10-2 and TRBJ2-2, with D unclear. V lost 4 bases and J 1 base, leaving 7 bases between the germline ends. Germline values: CDR1 WSHSY, CDR2 SAAADI. The CDR3 is 14 amino acids. In nucleotides, the CDR3 is TGCGCCAGCAGTGCCGTCAGGAACACCGGGGAGCTGTTTTTT. Translation: CASSAVRNTGELFF.

V usage is TRBV12-2 and J usage is TRBJ2-1; the D call of TRBD1 is as the table states it, not checked on the DNA. TRBV12-2 is listed as a pseudogene. There are 20 residues in the CDR3. CDR3 nucleotide sequence: TGTGCAAGTCGCTTAGCGGCGGGATTCAGGACAGGGGTAACCTACAATGAGCAGTTCTTC. It is translated as CASRLAAGFRTGVTYNEQFF.

This chain uses TRBV30 with TRBJ1-2, with unresolved D. CDR1 GTSNPN and CDR2 SVGIG come from the germline V gene (reference sequence). The CDR3 totals 12 residues. V gave up 6 bases and J gave up 6 bases, with 14 bases separating them. CDR3 DNA: TGTGCCTGTTATGGGCCTCGCAATGGCTACACCTTC. Its protein product is CACYGPRNGYTF.

V gene TRBV28 combines with J gene TRBJ1-3; D is perhaps TRBD1 (5 bases). The CDR3 extends over 19 amino acids. Per the germline V gene, CDR1 is MDHEN and CDR2 is SYDVKM. V shed 4 bases and J shed 0 bases, with 22 bases lying between them. The CDR3: CASSSGRVLPAFSGNTIYF. CDR3 DNA sequence: TGTGCCAGCAGTTCCGGCAGGGTCCTACCGGCTTTCTCTGGAAACACCATATATTTT.